This T cell receptor (beta chain) emerged from a study of TIL therapy for anti-PD-1-resistant metastatic lung cancer (dated by TCRdb to the early 2020s). About the investigation overall: Before any PD-1/PD-L1 blockade was given, tumors were harvested, nivolumab was then administered, and patients who progressed went on to receive lymphodepletion, an infusion of expanded TIL, and IL-2. A median non-synonymous tumor mutation burden of approximately 1.5 mutations per megabase was determined across the cohort by whole-exome sequencing. Most of the cohort had lung adenocarcinoma, several tumors were EGFR-mutant and two were ALK-rearranged, and half of the patients were current or former smokers. T cell receptor beta sequencing of tumor and peripheral blood served to follow clonotypes across the tumor, the expanded TIL product, and serial blood samples. Enrolled patients had a median age of around 51 years (range about 38-85) and a median tumor PD-L1 proportion score of less than 7%.

A word on this clone: Its specific antigen is unknown. No much larger clone exists at a distance of one base, and base qualities are not known.

The immunoSEQ v3 hsTCRB kit was used to amplify TCR beta CDR3 regions from genomic DNA through bias-controlled multiplex PCR. The TCR libraries were sequenced on an Illumina NextSeq 500 to 1.5 million to 2.5 million read pairs for survey level or about 5-6.5 million read pairs for deep level. The published analysis was carried out like this. Clonality was reported by immunoSEQ Analyzer software, which also assigned V, D and J genes and filtered out non-productive sequences. Repertoires were compared by productive Simpson clonality and by the Morisita overlap index of productive TRB rearrangements between infused TIL and blood. For each clone in blood, the absolute clonotype count was estimated by multiplying the lymphocyte count by the CD3+ fraction and by the clone's productive frequency. Sourced from immuneACCESS, this table was stored by TCRdb with only in-frame sequences that have V and J called. A share of the clones is absent; for the studies checked, an unresolved V gene accounts for under half, and the remainder has no known explanation. V and J calls and clone size come straight from that table; D and trimming were deduced from the DNA. Here the sample has about 47,000 clones; roughly 85% occur a single time. The ten top clones hold 5% of the sample.

The research as a whole found: Clonotypes from the infused TIL partially replaced the baseline peripheral repertoire and then declined over months, and persistence showed no apparent association with response. The study protocol defined all tumor marker inferences as exploratory. Generalizability was limited because the cohort was highly selected, with more treatment-naive, never-smoker and oncogene-addicted patients included than is typical.

Explained via the paper, the time point label denotes: pre-treatment sample, taken before nivolumab and TIL therapy. Between late 2017 and January 2020, a dual-center phase I trial enrolled adults who had stage 4 NSCLC. Samples came from a single-arm, open-label phase I trial of tumor-infiltrating lymphocyte therapy with nivolumab in advanced non-small cell lung cancer. Blood mononuclear cells from EDTA tubes were separated on a Ficoll gradient and snap-frozen as pellets, and DNA was extracted from the cells using a Qiagen mini-prep kit. The sequence came from a person between 25 and 80 years old with non-small cell lung cancer. The source material was blood, sampled at baseline.

The DNA sequence is as follows: TGCGCCAGCAGCCAAGATAGGGGGCCTGGAAACACCATATATTTT. Its translation is CASSQDRGPGNTIYF. The chain is made from TRBV4-3 and TRBJ1-3, and 7 junctional nucleotides match TRBD1. From V the trimming removes 0 bases and from J it removes 2 bases, while the gene matches leave 1 base of the junction unaccounted for. From its cysteine to its phenylalanine, the CDR3 spans 15 amino acids. Solely the CDR3 DNA is kept, with 45 bases framed from the first base. For CDR1 and CDR2, the germline V gene lists LGHNA and YSLEER.